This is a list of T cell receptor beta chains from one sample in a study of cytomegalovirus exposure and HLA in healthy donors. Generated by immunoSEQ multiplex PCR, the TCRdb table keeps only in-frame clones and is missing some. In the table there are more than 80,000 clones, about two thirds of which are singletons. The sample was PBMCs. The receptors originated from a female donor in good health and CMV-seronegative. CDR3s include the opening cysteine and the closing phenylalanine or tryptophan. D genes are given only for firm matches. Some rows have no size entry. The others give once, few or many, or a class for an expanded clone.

TGCGCCAGCACCGTGTTAGCGGGAGGGCGGGAGCAGTTCTTC | CASTVLAGGREQFF | TRBV10-2 | NA | TRBJ2-1 | TRBD2
TGTGCCAGCAGCCACCCCGGGGAAGCGGGAGCCCTGACTCAGTACTTC | CASSHPGEAGALTQYF | TRBV4-2 | NA | TRBJ2-7 | TRBD2
TGCAGCGTTGAAGTGTTCGCGGGAACCCTCTACGAGCAGTACTTC | CSVEVFAGTLYEQYF | TRBV29-1 | NA | TRBJ2-7 | NA
TGTGCCAGCAGCTTACTAGCGGGAGGTGTGAATGAGCAGTTCTTC | CASSLLAGGVNEQFF | TRBV5-5 | NA | TRBJ2-1 | TRBD2
TGTGCCAGCAGCCCCGCTCTGGGCCCAACTAATGAAAAACTGTTTTTT | CASSPALGPTNEKLFF | TRBV7-9 | once | TRBJ1-4 | NA
TGTGCCAGCACCAGGGACTTCTTCGTCGCCGGGGAGCTGTTTTTT | CASTRDFFVAGELFF | TRBV27 | NA | TRBJ2-2 | NA
TGTGCCAGCAGCTTGACTCTCTATGGAGAGACCCAGTACTTC | CASSLTLYGETQYF | TRBV5-4 | NA | TRBJ2-5 | NA
TGTGCCAGCAGTGCGACAGGGGGCCTAAATCAGCCCCAGCATTTT | CASSATGGLNQPQHF | TRBV25-1 | NA | TRBJ1-5 | TRBD1
TGTGCCAGCAGCCATAGCGGGAGGGCGGACACCGGGGAGCTGTTTTTT | CASSHSGRADTGELFF | TRBV7-9 | few | TRBJ2-2 | TRBD2
TGTGCCTGGAGCCGTCCCGGGACAGGGGGCATTAATGGCTACACCTTC | CAWSRPGTGGINGYTF | TRBV30 | NA | TRBJ1-2 | TRBD1
TGTGCCAGCAGCCAACCCCGCGGAACCAGCACAGATACGCAGTATTTT | CASSQPRGTSTDTQYF | TRBV4-2 | NA | TRBJ2-3 | NA
TGTGCCAGCAGTTACGGGAGATGGTGGAATGAGCAGTTCTTC | CASSYGRWWNEQFF | TRBV28 | NA | TRBJ2-1 | NA
TGCAGCGCCTGGACTAGCGGGAGCTACGAGCAGTACTTC | CSAWTSGSYEQYF | TRBV29-1 | few | TRBJ2-7 | TRBD2
TGTGCCAGCAGCTCATATCTAGCGACGGGGACCCGCAACATTCAGTACTTC | CASSSYLATGTRNIQYF | TRBV13 | NA | TRBJ2-4 | NA
TGTGCCAGCAGCCCCACAGTCGGCTATGGCTACACCTTC | CASSPTVGYGYTF | TRBV7-9 | NA | TRBJ1-2 | NA
TGTGCCAGCAGTGAATGGCGGGGGGCCTACGAGCAGTACTTC | CASSEWRGAYEQYF | TRBV6-1 | NA | TRBJ2-7 | TRBD2